This is a list of T cell receptor beta chains from one sample in a study of T cell responses to AZD1222 COVID-19 vaccine. Profiling relied on immunoSEQ multiplex PCR, and the TCRdb table lists in-frame clones only, not all of them. The sample holds some 150,000 clones; around 92% are singletons and the top ten take over 0.8%. The material was peripheral blood, obtained on day 0 of AZD1222 vaccination. Source of these receptors: an adult in good health. Each CDR3 is given with its conserved first and last residue. A D gene is named only where the DNA matches it firmly. Size tells how often a clone was seen (once, few, many) or the class of an expanded clone, and some rows leave it out.

d_gene: NA
v_gene: TRBV4-1
abundance: NA
j_gene: TRBJ1-2
CDR3nt: TGCGCCAGCAGCTTACAGTCGGGGAAAAACTATGGCTACACCTTC
CDR3aa: CASSLQSGKNYGYTF

d_gene: NA
v_gene: TRBV13
abundance: NA
j_gene: TRBJ1-2
CDR3nt: TGTGCCAGCAGCATGTTTGGGACCAACTATGGCTACACCTTC
CDR3aa: CASSMFGTNYGYTF

d_gene: NA
v_gene: TRBV29-1
abundance: few
j_gene: TRBJ1-1
CDR3nt: TGCAGCGTTGAAGACCTGGGTGATCGGGCCAGGCTCTTT
CDR3aa: CSVEDLGDRARLF

d_gene: NA
v_gene: TRBV19
abundance: NA
j_gene: TRBJ1-1
CDR3nt: TGTGCCAGTAAGTCCGACAGACCGCCTGAAGCTTTCTTT
CDR3aa: CASKSDRPPEAFF

d_gene: TRBD2
v_gene: TRBV4-1
abundance: NA
j_gene: TRBJ2-3
CDR3nt: TGCGCCAGCAGCCAAGATCGGGGGGGGGCCCCAGATACGCAGTATTTT
CDR3aa: CASSQDRGGAPDTQYF

d_gene: TRBD1
v_gene: TRBV19
abundance: NA
j_gene: TRBJ1-1
CDR3nt: TGTGCCAGTAGGGACAGGGGGCTAACTGAAGCTTTCTTT
CDR3aa: CASRDRGLTEAFF

d_gene: NA
v_gene: TRBV18
abundance: NA
j_gene: TRBJ2-7
CDR3nt: TGTGCCAGCTCACCAGCAGGGATCTACGAGCAGTACTTC
CDR3aa: CASSPAGIYEQYF

d_gene: NA
v_gene: TRBV24-1
abundance: NA
j_gene: TRBJ1-2
CDR3nt: TGTGCCACTAGGCGGAATGGCTACACCTTC
CDR3aa: CATRRNGYTF

d_gene: TRBD1
v_gene: TRBV18
abundance: NA
j_gene: TRBJ2-7
CDR3nt: TGTGCCAGCTCACTTGACAGGGGTACCTACGAGCAGTACTTC
CDR3aa: CASSLDRGTYEQYF

d_gene: NA
v_gene: TRBV5-1
abundance: NA
j_gene: TRBJ2-7
CDR3nt: TGCGCCAGCAGCTTCGGGGGCTACGAGCAGTACTTC
CDR3aa: CASSFGGYEQYF

d_gene: TRBD1
v_gene: TRBV18
abundance: once
j_gene: TRBJ2-7
CDR3nt: TGTGCCAGCTCTATTCTTAGACAGGGGCACAACGAGCAGTACTTC
CDR3aa: CASSILRQGHNEQYF

d_gene: NA
v_gene: TRBV6-5
abundance: NA
j_gene: TRBJ2-7
CDR3nt: TGTGCCAGCAGTTATTCAAGCGGGCTCTACGAGCAGTACTTC
CDR3aa: CASSYSSGLYEQYF

d_gene: NA
v_gene: TRBV10-3
abundance: NA
j_gene: TRBJ1-2
CDR3nt: TGTGCCATCAGTGAGTCAGTGCAGCCTAACTATGGCTACACCTTC
CDR3aa: CAISESVQPNYGYTF

d_gene: NA
v_gene: TRBV24-1
abundance: NA
j_gene: TRBJ1-1
CDR3nt: TGTGCCACCAGTGATTTGGACAGAGTTAATAACACTGAAGCTTTCTTT
CDR3aa: CATSDLDRVNNTEAFF

d_gene: TRBD1
v_gene: TRBV3-1/TRBV3-2
abundance: NA
j_gene: TRBJ1-5
CDR3nt: TGTGCCAGCAGCCAAGCAGGGGGTACTGGCAATCAGCCCCAGCATTTT
CDR3aa: CASSQAGGTGNQPQHF

d_gene: NA
v_gene: TRBV4-3
abundance: NA
j_gene: TRBJ2-1
CDR3nt: TGCGCCAGCAGCCAAGATTTGAAAGGAGCGGTGGGGCCCTACAATGAGCAGTTCTTC
CDR3aa: CASSQDLKGAVGPYNEQFF

d_gene: TRBD2
v_gene: TRBV5-4
abundance: NA
j_gene: TRBJ2-3
CDR3nt: TGTGCCATCAGTCCGGGGGGGCCGGATACGCAGTATTTT
CDR3aa: CAISPGGPDTQYF

d_gene: NA
v_gene: TRBV5-4
abundance: NA
j_gene: TRBJ2-4
CDR3nt: TGTGCCAGCAGCACCGGGATCTCGAAAAACATTCAGTACTTC
CDR3aa: CASSTGISKNIQYF

d_gene: NA
v_gene: TRBV12-3/TRBV12-4
abundance: NA
j_gene: TRBJ1-5
CDR3nt: TGTGCCAGCAGTACCCACGAGGATCAGCCCCAGCATTTT
CDR3aa: CASSTHEDQPQHF

d_gene: TRBD1
v_gene: TRBV24-1
abundance: NA
j_gene: TRBJ1-3
CDR3nt: TGTGCCCCCAAACTACATTCTCATAGACAGGGAGGACCTGGAAACACCATATATTTT
CDR3aa: CAPKLHSHRQGGPGNTIYF

d_gene: TRBD1
v_gene: TRBV5-1
abundance: NA
j_gene: TRBJ1-1
CDR3nt: TGCGCCAGCAGCTTCGGACAGGGGGCTGAGGGCACTGAAGCTTTCTTT
CDR3aa: CASSFGQGAEGTEAFF

d_gene: NA
v_gene: TRBV10-2
abundance: few
j_gene: TRBJ1-4
CDR3nt: TGCGCCAGCAGTGACAGGCTAGATGAAAAACTGTTTTTT
CDR3aa: CASSDRLDEKLFF

d_gene: TRBD2
v_gene: TRBV13
abundance: NA
j_gene: TRBJ2-5
CDR3nt: TGTGCCAGCAGCTTAGATACAGCGGGAGGAAAGGAGACCCAGTACTTC
CDR3aa: CASSLDTAGGKETQYF

d_gene: NA
v_gene: TRBV18
abundance: few
j_gene: TRBJ1-1
CDR3nt: TGTGCCAGCTCACTCGGTAGGGACACTGAAGCTTTCTTT
CDR3aa: CASSLGRDTEAFF

d_gene: NA
v_gene: TRBV30
abundance: NA
j_gene: TRBJ1-2
CDR3nt: TGTGCCTGGAGTGCTACCCATCCCGGTGGTAGGGGCTACACCTTC
CDR3aa: CAWSATHPGGRGYTF

d_gene: NA
v_gene: TRBV30
abundance: NA
j_gene: TRBJ1-1
CDR3nt: TGTGCCTGGAGGGTGTCAGAGAACACTGAAGCTTTCTTT
CDR3aa: CAWRVSENTEAFF

d_gene: NA
v_gene: TRBV19
abundance: NA
j_gene: TRBJ2-3
CDR3nt: TGTGCCAGTAGTATACATCGCGGGGGCCCCGGGGATACGCAGTATTTT
CDR3aa: CASSIHRGGPGDTQYF

d_gene: TRBD1
v_gene: TRBV7-9
abundance: NA
j_gene: TRBJ2-3
CDR3nt: TGTGCCAGCAGCTTCCGATACGGACAGGGCTCCACAGATACGCAGTATTTT
CDR3aa: CASSFRYGQGSTDTQYF

d_gene: TRBD1
v_gene: TRBV11-3
abundance: once
j_gene: TRBJ1-3
CDR3nt: TGTGCCAGCAGCTTAACAGGGGCCTCTGGAAACACCATATATTTT
CDR3aa: CASSLTGASGNTIYF

d_gene: NA
v_gene: TRBV6-5
abundance: NA
j_gene: TRBJ2-2
CDR3nt: TGTGCCAGCAGCCCAGTGAACACCGGGGAGCTGTTTTTT
CDR3aa: CASSPVNTGELFF

d_gene: NA
v_gene: TRBV7-2
abundance: NA
j_gene: TRBJ1-1
CDR3nt: TGTGCCAGCAGCTTAGTATTCGGGGGGAGTCCGACTGAAGCTTTCTTT
CDR3aa: CASSLVFGGSPTEAFF

d_gene: NA
v_gene: TRBV9
abundance: NA
j_gene: TRBJ1-6
CDR3nt: TGTGCCAGCAGCGCAACCGGGGGGCCCCTAAATTCACCCCTCCACTTT
CDR3aa: CASSATGGPLNSPLHF

d_gene: NA
v_gene: TRBV4-3
abundance: NA
j_gene: TRBJ1-3
CDR3nt: TGCGCCAGCAGCCAAGATGCGGCAGGGGGAAACACCATATATTTT
CDR3aa: CASSQDAAGGNTIYF

d_gene: NA
v_gene: TRBV4-3
abundance: NA
j_gene: TRBJ1-6
CDR3nt: TGCGCCAGCAGCCAAGAAAGGGGCCGTTCACCCCTCCACTTT
CDR3aa: CASSQERGRSPLHF

d_gene: NA
v_gene: TRBV18
abundance: NA
j_gene: TRBJ1-1
CDR3nt: TGTGCCAGCTCAGCGGCACAAAACACTGAAGCTTTCTTT
CDR3aa: CASSAAQNTEAFF

d_gene: TRBD1
v_gene: TRBV5-1
abundance: NA
j_gene: TRBJ1-1
CDR3nt: TGCGCCAGCAGCTTGCGGACAGGGCTGAACACTGAAGCTTTCTTT
CDR3aa: CASSLRTGLNTEAFF

d_gene: NA
v_gene: TRBV18
abundance: NA
j_gene: TRBJ1-1
CDR3nt: TGTGCCAGCTCTAGGGACATGAACACTGAAGCTTTCTTT
CDR3aa: CASSRDMNTEAFF

d_gene: NA
v_gene: TRBV27
abundance: NA
j_gene: TRBJ1-5
CDR3nt: TGTGCCAGCAGTTTAGGTCACCCCAAAAATCAGCCCCAGCATTTT
CDR3aa: CASSLGHPKNQPQHF

d_gene: TRBD1
v_gene: TRBV5-6
abundance: NA
j_gene: TRBJ1-5
CDR3nt: TGTGCCAGCAGTCCCGGGACAGGACATAATCAGCCCCAGCATTTT
CDR3aa: CASSPGTGHNQPQHF

d_gene: TRBD1
v_gene: TRBV7-2
abundance: NA
j_gene: TRBJ1-1
CDR3nt: TGTGCCAGCAGCACTTCAGGGGGATCCACTGAAGCTTTCTTT
CDR3aa: CASSTSGGSTEAFF

d_gene: NA
v_gene: TRBV5-5
abundance: once
j_gene: TRBJ2-2
CDR3nt: TGTGCCAGCAATAGGAATTCCGGGGAGCTGTTTTTT
CDR3aa: CASNRNSGELFF

d_gene: NA
v_gene: TRBV18
abundance: NA
j_gene: TRBJ1-1
CDR3nt: TGTGCCAGCTCACCTCGTCCAGGGGAGGCCGAAAATGAAGCTTTCTTT
CDR3aa: CASSPRPGEAENEAFF

d_gene: NA
v_gene: TRBV30
abundance: NA
j_gene: TRBJ1-2
CDR3nt: TGTGCCTGGAGTGTAGGGCCATCGGGAGGACCCGATAACTATGGCTACACCTTC
CDR3aa: CAWSVGPSGGPDNYGYTF

d_gene: TRBD1
v_gene: TRBV5-1
abundance: NA
j_gene: TRBJ2-7
CDR3nt: TGCGCCAGCAGCTTGGCCCTCGCAGGGGGCACCTACGAGCAGTACTTC
CDR3aa: CASSLALAGGTYEQYF

d_gene: TRBD1
v_gene: TRBV10-3
abundance: NA
j_gene: TRBJ2-7
CDR3nt: TGTGCCATCAGTGAGCTCGGACAGGGGCCATACGAGCAGTACTTC
CDR3aa: CAISELGQGPYEQYF

d_gene: NA
v_gene: TRBV5-1
abundance: NA
j_gene: TRBJ1-1
CDR3nt: TGCGCCAGCAGCTCGCAGGGTATAGGCACTGAAGCTTTCTTT
CDR3aa: CASSSQGIGTEAFF

d_gene: NA
v_gene: TRBV24-1
abundance: NA
j_gene: TRBJ2-1
CDR3nt: TGTGCCACCAGTGATTTTCAAGAAGGGGGACATGAGCAGTTCTTC
CDR3aa: CATSDFQEGGHEQFF

d_gene: NA
v_gene: TRBV5-1
abundance: NA
j_gene: TRBJ1-3
CDR3nt: TGCGCCAGCAGCGACAGCTCTGGAAACACCATATATTTT
CDR3aa: CASSDSSGNTIYF

d_gene: NA
v_gene: TRBV5-1
abundance: NA
j_gene: TRBJ2-1
CDR3nt: TGCGCCAGCAGCTTGGACGGCGAAGAGGGGCGAGATGAGCAGTTCTTC
CDR3aa: CASSLDGEEGRDEQFF

d_gene: NA
v_gene: TRBV7-2
abundance: NA
j_gene: TRBJ2-5
CDR3nt: TGTGCCAGCAGAAGGACAGCCCTCCAAGAGACCCAGTACTTC
CDR3aa: CASRRTALQETQYF

d_gene: NA
v_gene: TRBV3-1/TRBV3-2
abundance: NA
j_gene: TRBJ2-5
CDR3nt: TGTGCCAGCAGTCTCCCGAGTCATCAAGAGACCCAGTACTTC
CDR3aa: CASSLPSHQETQYF

d_gene: TRBD2
v_gene: TRBV3-1/TRBV3-2
abundance: NA
j_gene: TRBJ2-3
CDR3nt: TGTGCCAGCAGCCCTCGGGGGGTGTTCCCAGATACGCAGTATTTT
CDR3aa: CASSPRGVFPDTQYF

d_gene: NA
v_gene: TRBV30
abundance: NA
j_gene: TRBJ1-1
CDR3nt: TGTGCCTGGACCCCCGACACTGAAGCTTTCTTT
CDR3aa: CAWTPDTEAFF

d_gene: NA
v_gene: TRBV2
abundance: NA
j_gene: TRBJ1-1
CDR3nt: TGTGCCAGCGCCGGGACACCGAACACTGAAGCTTTCTTT
CDR3aa: CASAGTPNTEAFF